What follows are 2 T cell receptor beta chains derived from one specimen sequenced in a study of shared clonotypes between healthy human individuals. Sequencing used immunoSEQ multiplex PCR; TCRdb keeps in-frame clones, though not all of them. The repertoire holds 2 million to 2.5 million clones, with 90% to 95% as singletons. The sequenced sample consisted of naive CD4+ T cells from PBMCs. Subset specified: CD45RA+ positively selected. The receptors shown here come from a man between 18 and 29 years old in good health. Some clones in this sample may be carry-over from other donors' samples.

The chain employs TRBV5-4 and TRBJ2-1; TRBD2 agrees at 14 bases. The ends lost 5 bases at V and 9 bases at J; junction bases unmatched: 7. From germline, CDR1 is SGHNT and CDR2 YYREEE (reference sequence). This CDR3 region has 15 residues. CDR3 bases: TGTGCCAGCAGACCGGGACTAGCGGGAGTTAGTGAGCAGTTCTTC. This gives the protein CASRPGLAGVSEQFF.

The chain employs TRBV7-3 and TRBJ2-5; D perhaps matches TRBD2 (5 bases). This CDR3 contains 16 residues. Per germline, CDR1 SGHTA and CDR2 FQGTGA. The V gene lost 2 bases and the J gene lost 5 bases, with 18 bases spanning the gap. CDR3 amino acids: CASSLRPTAGGETQYF. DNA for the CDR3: TGTGCCAGCAGCTTACGACCTACTGCCGGCGGGGAGACCCAGTACTTC.